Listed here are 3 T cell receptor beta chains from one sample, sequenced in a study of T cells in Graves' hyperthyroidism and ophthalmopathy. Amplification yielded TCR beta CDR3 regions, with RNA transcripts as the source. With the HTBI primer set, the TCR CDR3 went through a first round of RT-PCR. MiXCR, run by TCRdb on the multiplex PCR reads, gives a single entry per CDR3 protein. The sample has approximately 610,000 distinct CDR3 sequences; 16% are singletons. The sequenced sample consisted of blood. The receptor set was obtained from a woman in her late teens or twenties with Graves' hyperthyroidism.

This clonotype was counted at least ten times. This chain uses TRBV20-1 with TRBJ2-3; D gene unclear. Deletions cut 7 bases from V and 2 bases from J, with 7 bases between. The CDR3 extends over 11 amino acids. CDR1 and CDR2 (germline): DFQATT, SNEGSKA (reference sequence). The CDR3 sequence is CSVGITDTQYF. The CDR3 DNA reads TGCAGTGTAGGAATCACAGATACGCAGTATTTT.

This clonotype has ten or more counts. The CDR3, as DNA: TGTGCCAGCAGCTTCCCTAGCGGGAGGCTCTCCTACGAGCAGTACTTC. As protein: CASSFPSGRLSYEQYF. The V and J genes are TRBV3-1 and TRBJ2-7; 11 nucleotides align to TRBD2. The V and J ends lost 5 bases and 0 bases, in that order; junction bases with no gene match: 6. Germline loops: CDR1 LGHDT, CDR2 YNNKEL (reference sequence). The CDR3 sequence is 16 residues long.

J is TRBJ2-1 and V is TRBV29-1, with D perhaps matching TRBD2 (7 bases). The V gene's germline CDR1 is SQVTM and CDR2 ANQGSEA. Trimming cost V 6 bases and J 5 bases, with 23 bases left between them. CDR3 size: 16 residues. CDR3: CSVVTPGGGKNNEQFF. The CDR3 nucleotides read TGCAGCGTGGTTACACCTGGCGGGGGCAAAAACAATGAGCAGTTCTTC.